This T cell receptor (beta chain) was captured by sequencing in a study of cytomegalovirus exposure and HLA in healthy donors. The PCR was carried out with 60 Vbeta primers and 13 Jbeta primers. The data were produced by immunoSEQ multiplex PCR, yet TCRdb's version contains in-frame clones alone and is incomplete. The table lists around 140,000 clones, 70% to 80% of them singletons. With 5 bases clipped from V and 4 bases from J, the junction kept 4 bases outside the gene matches. CDR1 MNHEY and CDR2 SMNVEV come from the germline V gene (reference sequence). The length of the CDR3 is 14 residues. This chain connects TRBV27 to TRBJ1-2; the match to TRBD1 covers 10 bases. Specimen: PBMCs. The clonotype was recovered from a woman between 18 and 30 years old in good health and CMV-seropositive. The CDR3 reads CASSPGTGVYGYTF. CDR3 nucleotides: TGTGCCAGCAGTCCCGGGACAGGGGTCTATGGCTACACCTTC.